The 9 T cell receptor beta chains below all came from one sample that was sequenced in a study of blood T cell repertoires in COVID-19. Generated by immunoSEQ multiplex PCR, the TCRdb table keeps only in-frame clones and is missing some. The table records some 150,000 clones, roughly 90% of them present only once. Sequencing was done on a sample of PBMCs or T cells enriched from blood (not recorded which). All receptors come from a woman aged 25 to 39 with acute COVID-19.

The J gene is TRBJ1-1, the V gene TRBV19; 8 nucleotides agree with TRBD1. J lost 1 base, V lost 7 bases, and 8 bases had no gene match. This CDR3 is built from 15 residues. The germline CDR1 and CDR2 sequences are LNHDA and SQIVND (reference sequence). In DNA, the CDR3 is TGTGCCAGTAAGGTGGGAGACAGGGGGAACACTGAAGCTTTCTTT. This translates into CASKVGDRGNTEAFF.

The chain employs TRBV7-2 and TRBJ1-5; 9 bases match TRBD1. This CDR3 has 16 residues. Germline CDR1 and CDR2: SGHTA and FQGNSA. With V trimmed by 1 base and J by 3 bases, 4 bases remained unmatched. CDR3 region: CASSLVGTGTNQPQHF. The CDR3 nucleotides read TGTGCCAGCAGCTTAGTCGGGACAGGGACCAATCAGCCCCAGCATTTT.

This chain links TRBV5-4 with TRBJ2-1; TRBD1 matches at 7 bases. Germline CDR1 is SGHNT and CDR2 is YYREEE (reference sequence). Losses at the gene ends were 4 bases for V and 1 base for J; bases not matched to a gene: 8. CDR3 length equals 16 residues. CDR3 DNA: TGTGCCAGCAGCGGGGACAGCGACCTTTCCTACAATGAGCAGTTCTTC. Its translation is CASSGDSDLSYNEQFF.

The CDR3 nucleotides are TGTGCCAGTAGTGATGACAGGGCAACCTACGAGCAGTACTTC. It translates to CASSDDRATYEQYF. The chain joins TRBV19 to TRBJ2-7, with 7 bases lining up with TRBD1. The CDR3 consists of 14 residues. Germline CDR1 and CDR2: LNHDA and SQIVND (reference sequence). After removal of 5 bases from V and 2 bases from J, the junction contained 6 bases not matched to a gene.

This rearrangement joins TRBV10-3 to TRBJ2-1; 7 bases are a match to TRBD1. This CDR3 has 13 amino acids. Looked up from germline, CDR1 is ENHRY and CDR2 is SYGVKD. The V and J ends lost 2 bases and 7 bases, in that order; junction bases with no gene match: 2. CDR3 in DNA: TGTGCCATCAGTGAGCACAGGGGTAATGAGCAGTTCTTC. This codes for CAISEHRGNEQFF.

The chain recombines TRBV3-1 (or the pseudogene TRBV3-2) with TRBJ2-7; D uncertain. The germline CDR1 and CDR2 sequences are LGHDT and YNNKEL (reference sequence). V lost 1 base to trimming and J lost 2 bases, with 6 bases between them. The CDR3 totals 13 residues. CDR3 in DNA: TGTGCCAGCAGCCAAGGTCTAGCCTACGAGCAGTACTTC. This sequence encodes CASSQGLAYEQYF.

The chain is built from TRBV9 and TRBJ2-7, with a tentative D call TRBD2 (6 bases). The germline gives CDR1 SGDLS, CDR2 YYNGEE. Trimming left V 2 bases short and J 0 bases short, with 9 bases between. This CDR3 has 14 amino acids. The CDR3: CASSVGGNSYEQYF. The CDR3 region has the DNA TGTGCCAGCAGCGTTGGGGGGAACTCCTACGAGCAGTACTTC.

This clone was counted a few times. This chain links TRBV15 with TRBJ1-2; D gene unclear. Germline loops: CDR1 LNHNV, CDR2 YYDKDF (reference sequence). This CDR3 comprises 16 residues. V was pared by 0 bases and J by 3 bases, with 14 bases between. In DNA, the CDR3 is TGTGCCACCAGCAGAGATTCCCAGGTGTGGGACTATGGCTACACCTTC. Protein product: CATSRDSQVWDYGYTF.

This clone has a single count. This sequence joins TRBV7-3 and TRBJ1-2; 9 bases map to TRBD1. Germline CDR1 SGHTA, CDR2 FQGTGA. The CDR3 loop spans 13 amino acids. With V trimmed by 5 bases and J by 8 bases, 6 bases remained unmatched. CDR3 sequence: CASSQGQGEGYTF. The CDR3 coding sequence is TGTGCCAGCAGCCAGGGACAGGGTGAGGGCTACACCTTC.